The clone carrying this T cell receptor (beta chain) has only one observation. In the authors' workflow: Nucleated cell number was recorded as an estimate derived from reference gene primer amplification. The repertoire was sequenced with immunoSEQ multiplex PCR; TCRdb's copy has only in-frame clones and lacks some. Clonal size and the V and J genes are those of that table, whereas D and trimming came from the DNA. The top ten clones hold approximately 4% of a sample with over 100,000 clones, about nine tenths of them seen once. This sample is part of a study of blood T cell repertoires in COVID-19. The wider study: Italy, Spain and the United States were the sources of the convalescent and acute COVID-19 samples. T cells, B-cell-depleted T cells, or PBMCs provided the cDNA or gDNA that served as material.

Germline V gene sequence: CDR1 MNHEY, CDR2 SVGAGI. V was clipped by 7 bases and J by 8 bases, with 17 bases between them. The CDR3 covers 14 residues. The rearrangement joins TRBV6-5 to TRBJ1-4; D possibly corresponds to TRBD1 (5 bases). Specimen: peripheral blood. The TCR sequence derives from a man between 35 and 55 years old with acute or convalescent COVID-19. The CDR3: CASTKGGAGEKLFF. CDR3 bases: TGTGCCAGCACCAAGGGAGGGGCTGGGGAAAAACTGTTTTTT.